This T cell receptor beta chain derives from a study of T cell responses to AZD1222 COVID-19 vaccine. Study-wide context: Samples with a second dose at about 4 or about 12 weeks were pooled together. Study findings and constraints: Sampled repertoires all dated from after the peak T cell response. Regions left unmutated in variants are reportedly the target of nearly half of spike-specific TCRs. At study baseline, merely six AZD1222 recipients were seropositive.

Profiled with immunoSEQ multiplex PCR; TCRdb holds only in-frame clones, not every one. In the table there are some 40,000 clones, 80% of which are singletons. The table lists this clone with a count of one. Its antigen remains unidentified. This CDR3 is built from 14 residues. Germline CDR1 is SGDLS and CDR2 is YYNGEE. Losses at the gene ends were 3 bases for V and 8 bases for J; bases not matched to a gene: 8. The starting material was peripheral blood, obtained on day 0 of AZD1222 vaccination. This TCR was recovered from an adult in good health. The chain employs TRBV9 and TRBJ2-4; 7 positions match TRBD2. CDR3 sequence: CASSEDPGGYIQYF. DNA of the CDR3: TGTGCCAGCAGCGAGGACCCGGGAGGTTACATTCAGTACTTC.